Ten or more counts support the clone carrying this T cell receptor (beta chain). Through a sample-barcoded 5' primer and a J-beta primer mix, a second PCR was run for roughly 7 to 12 cycles. TCRdb used MiXCR to reprocess the 5' RACE reads, holding one entry per CDR3 protein. Of hundreds of thousands of distinct CDR3 sequences listed, approximately 30% are singletons. The V end was cut by 4 bases, the J end by 6 bases, with 18 bases between. The CDR3 extends over 14 amino acids. The germline V gene encodes CDR1 SQVTM and CDR2 ANQGSEA. The data stem from a study of blood T cells in healthy people across ages.

The chain joins TRBV29-1 to TRBJ2-5, with TRBD2 as a possible D gene (6 bases). Material: blood. The receptor was derived from an elderly woman in good health. In DNA, the CDR3 is TGCAGCGTTGGGGACGGGGGTATTAGCAAGACCCAGTACTTC. Encoded protein: CSVGDGGISKTQYF.